This T cell receptor (beta chain) was profiled in a study of T cells in localized non-small cell lung cancer. This clone was observed a single time. Sequencing used immunoSEQ multiplex PCR; TCRdb keeps in-frame clones, though not all of them. This sample has around 20,000 clones, with approximately 91% found just once. Germline CDR1 is SGHAT and CDR2 is FQNNGV. The CDR3 is 13 amino acids. V was trimmed by 4 bases and J by 5 bases, leaving 10 bases between them. This TCR was recovered from a man between 40 and 75 years old with stage I lung adenocarcinoma. The sequences come from peripheral blood, collected before any cancer treatment. This chain links TRBV11-2 with TRBJ2-3, with D perhaps TRBD1 or TRBD2 (5 bases each). Here the CDR3 DNA reads TGTGCCAGCAGCTCCGGGACCAAAGATACGCAGTATTTT. Translated: CASSSGTKDTQYF.